A selection of T cell receptor beta chains follows, all from one sample in a study of graft-versus-host responses after intestinal transplantation. Sequenced by immunoSEQ multiplex PCR; TCRdb stores in-frame clones only, minus some. The top ten hold around 53% of the sample, which has about 20,000 clones, around nine tenths seen once. The specimen comprised bone marrow, sampled approximately 120 days after transplant. The receptors originated from a human patient who received an intestinal transplant, so some T cells may come from the graft donor. The CDR3 runs from the conserved cysteine through the conserved F or W. A D gene is named only where the DNA matches it firmly. Some rows have no size entry. The others give once, few or many, or a class for an expanded clone.

d_gene: NA
v_gene: TRBV5-3
abundance: NA
j_gene: TRBJ2-1
CDR3aa: CARRASPYNEQFF
CDR3nt: TGTGCCAGAAGAGCCTCACCCTACAATGAGCAGTTCTTC

d_gene: NA
v_gene: TRBV21-1
abundance: few
j_gene: TRBJ1-5
CDR3aa: CARKNQPQHF
CDR3nt: TGTGCCAGGAAAAATCAGCCCCAGCATTTT

d_gene: NA
v_gene: TRBV27
abundance: NA
j_gene: TRBJ1-1
CDR3aa: CASSFLGVENTEAFF
CDR3nt: TGTGCCAGCAGTTTCTTGGGGGTGGAGAACACTGAAGCTTTCTTT

d_gene: NA
v_gene: TRBV19
abundance: NA
j_gene: TRBJ2-7
CDR3aa: CASSTLWSNSYEQYF
CDR3nt: TGTGCCAGTAGCACCCTCTGGTCAAACTCCTACGAGCAGTACTTC

d_gene: NA
v_gene: TRBV28
abundance: NA
j_gene: TRBJ1-2
CDR3aa: CASSLVRPGKQNYGYTF
CDR3nt: TGTGCCAGCAGTTTAGTCCGGCCAGGGAAACAGAACTATGGCTACACCTTC

d_gene: NA
v_gene: TRBV5-6
abundance: NA
j_gene: TRBJ2-1
CDR3aa: CASSWGTARQFF
CDR3nt: TGTGCCAGCAGTTGGGGGACTGCCAGGCAGTTCTTC

d_gene: NA
v_gene: TRBV7-9
abundance: NA
j_gene: TRBJ2-3
CDR3aa: CASSPPGWDGPSTDTQYF
CDR3nt: TGTGCCAGCAGCCCCCCAGGGTGGGACGGACCTAGCACAGATACGCAGTATTTT

d_gene: NA
v_gene: TRBV2
abundance: NA
j_gene: TRBJ2-2
CDR3aa: CASTPGGDRSTNTGELFF
CDR3nt: TGTGCCAGCACCCCAGGGGGGGACAGGAGTACGAACACCGGGGAGCTGTTTTTT

d_gene: NA
v_gene: TRBV14
abundance: NA
j_gene: TRBJ1-6
CDR3aa: CASSPMDSLTSPLHF
CDR3nt: TGTGCCAGCAGCCCTATGGACAGCCTCACTTCACCCCTCCACTTT

d_gene: NA
v_gene: TRBV27
abundance: NA
j_gene: TRBJ1-2
CDR3aa: CASSFDRNYGYTF
CDR3nt: TGTGCCAGCAGTTTCGACAGGAACTATGGCTACACCTTC

d_gene: TRBD1
v_gene: TRBV6-6
abundance: NA
j_gene: TRBJ1-1
CDR3aa: CASSYGQDRTEAFF
CDR3nt: TGTGCCAGCAGCTATGGACAGGACCGCACTGAAGCTTTCTTT

d_gene: NA
v_gene: TRBV5-1
abundance: NA
j_gene: TRBJ2-2
CDR3aa: CASSLASVLGELFF
CDR3nt: TGCGCCAGCAGCTTGGCCTCGGTTTTGGGGGAGCTGTTTTTT

d_gene: NA
v_gene: TRBV7-6
abundance: NA
j_gene: TRBJ1-4
CDR3aa: CASSLGPEKLFF
CDR3nt: TGTGCCAGCAGCTTGGGGCCTGAAAAACTGTTTTTT

d_gene: NA
v_gene: TRBV5-1
abundance: NA
j_gene: TRBJ2-2
CDR3aa: CASSLTPGQNTGELFF
CDR3nt: TGCGCCAGCAGCTTGACTCCGGGACAGAACACCGGGGAGCTGTTTTTT

d_gene: NA
v_gene: TRBV6-5
abundance: NA
j_gene: TRBJ2-4
CDR3aa: CASSSRDGTNIQYF
CDR3nt: TGTGCCAGCAGTTCAAGGGACGGGACGAACATTCAGTACTTC

d_gene: TRBD2
v_gene: TRBV27
abundance: NA
j_gene: TRBJ2-2
CDR3aa: CASSSTGLAGAGELFF
CDR3nt: TGTGCCAGCAGTTCGACCGGACTAGCGGGAGCCGGGGAGCTGTTTTTT

d_gene: NA
v_gene: TRBV10-2
abundance: once
j_gene: TRBJ1-1
CDR3aa: CASRAGSVNTEAFF
CDR3nt: TGCGCCAGCAGGGCAGGGTCGGTTAACACTGAAGCTTTCTTT

d_gene: NA
v_gene: TRBV9
abundance: NA
j_gene: TRBJ2-2
CDR3aa: CASSSRLVPTNTGELFF
CDR3nt: TGTGCCAGCAGCTCTCGACTAGTACCTACGAACACCGGGGAGCTGTTTTTT

d_gene: NA
v_gene: TRBV27
abundance: NA
j_gene: TRBJ1-2
CDR3aa: CASSLVGNGGYTF
CDR3nt: TGTGCCAGCAGTTTAGTGGGAAATGGGGGCTACACCTTC

d_gene: NA
v_gene: TRBV7-9
abundance: NA
j_gene: TRBJ1-3
CDR3aa: CASSNRTRSGNTIYF
CDR3nt: TGTGCCAGCAGTAACAGGACCCGCTCTGGAAACACCATATATTTT

d_gene: TRBD2
v_gene: TRBV9
abundance: few
j_gene: TRBJ2-1
CDR3aa: CASSVLAGGADEQFF
CDR3nt: TGTGCCAGCAGCGTACTTGCGGGAGGGGCGGATGAGCAGTTCTTC

d_gene: NA
v_gene: TRBV2
abundance: few
j_gene: TRBJ1-1
CDR3aa: CASSDDENTEAFF
CDR3nt: TGTGCCAGCAGTGACGATGAAAACACTGAAGCTTTCTTT

d_gene: NA
v_gene: TRBV9
abundance: NA
j_gene: TRBJ2-1
CDR3aa: CASSRQVLKNEQFF
CDR3nt: TGTGCCAGCAGCCGACAGGTCCTAAAAAATGAGCAGTTCTTC

d_gene: TRBD1
v_gene: TRBV7-9
abundance: once
j_gene: TRBJ1-1
CDR3aa: CAMGQGNTEAFF
CDR3nt: TGTGCCATGGGACAGGGGAACACTGAAGCTTTCTTT

d_gene: TRBD2
v_gene: TRBV7-9
abundance: NA
j_gene: TRBJ2-1
CDR3aa: CASSFTTSGRPDEQFF
CDR3nt: TGTGCCAGCAGCTTCACGACTAGCGGGAGGCCCGATGAGCAGTTCTTC

d_gene: NA
v_gene: TRBV29-1
abundance: NA
j_gene: TRBJ1-3
CDR3aa: CSVEAGSGNTIYF
CDR3nt: TGCAGCGTTGAAGCAGGGTCCGGAAACACCATATATTTT

d_gene: TRBD2
v_gene: TRBV4-1
abundance: NA
j_gene: TRBJ2-1
CDR3aa: CASSQDSQRGYNEQFF
CDR3nt: TGCGCCAGCAGCCAAGATTCCCAGCGGGGGTACAATGAGCAGTTCTTC

d_gene: NA
v_gene: TRBV4-1
abundance: NA
j_gene: TRBJ2-1
CDR3aa: CASSQDFSRDNEQFF
CDR3nt: TGCGCCAGCAGCCAAGATTTCTCCAGAGATAATGAGCAGTTCTTC

d_gene: NA
v_gene: TRBV9
abundance: NA
j_gene: TRBJ2-1
CDR3aa: CASSVALGTPSNEQFF
CDR3nt: TGTGCCAGCAGCGTAGCTCTTGGGACGCCCTCCAATGAGCAGTTCTTC

d_gene: TRBD2
v_gene: TRBV5-6
abundance: NA
j_gene: TRBJ2-5
CDR3aa: CASSATSGARQETQYF
CDR3nt: TGTGCCAGCAGCGCGACTAGCGGGGCCAGACAAGAGACCCAGTACTTC

d_gene: TRBD1
v_gene: TRBV10-2
abundance: NA
j_gene: TRBJ1-1
CDR3aa: CASSVGAGGTNTEAFF
CDR3nt: TGCGCCAGCAGTGTAGGGGCAGGGGGCACGAACACTGAAGCTTTCTTT

d_gene: NA
v_gene: TRBV30
abundance: NA
j_gene: TRBJ2-2
CDR3aa: CAWSVVRAPRTGELFF
CDR3nt: TGTGCCTGGAGTGTTGTCCGAGCCCCGAGGACCGGGGAGCTGTTTTTT

d_gene: NA
v_gene: TRBV11-2
abundance: NA
j_gene: TRBJ1-5
CDR3aa: CASSLGSDQPQHF
CDR3nt: TGTGCCAGCAGCTTAGGCTCCGATCAGCCCCAGCATTTT

d_gene: NA
v_gene: TRBV2
abundance: NA
j_gene: TRBJ2-1
CDR3aa: CASSEALETLAYNEQFF
CDR3nt: TGTGCCAGCAGTGAAGCGCTTGAAACCCTCGCCTACAATGAGCAGTTCTTC

d_gene: TRBD1
v_gene: TRBV10-1
abundance: NA
j_gene: TRBJ2-3
CDR3aa: CASSLGQGASDTQYF
CDR3nt: TGCGCCAGCAGTTTGGGACAGGGGGCCTCAGATACGCAGTATTTT

d_gene: NA
v_gene: TRBV27
abundance: NA
j_gene: TRBJ1-1
CDR3aa: CAGSSVNTEAFF
CDR3nt: TGTGCCGGCAGTTCTGTGAACACTGAAGCTTTCTTT

d_gene: TRBD2
v_gene: TRBV6-4
abundance: once
j_gene: TRBJ2-1
CDR3aa: CASSDSPFSSGGAGEQFF
CDR3nt: TGTGCCAGCAGTGACTCGCCGTTTTCTAGCGGGGGGGCCGGTGAGCAGTTCTTC

d_gene: NA
v_gene: TRBV5-1
abundance: NA
j_gene: TRBJ2-2
CDR3aa: CASKRRETGELFF
CDR3nt: TGCGCCAGCAAGAGAAGGGAAACCGGGGAGCTGTTTTTT

d_gene: NA
v_gene: TRBV6-4
abundance: few
j_gene: TRBJ2-7
CDR3aa: CASSDGDTGSYEQYF
CDR3nt: TGTGCCAGCAGTGACGGGGACACGGGCTCCTACGAGCAGTACTTC

d_gene: NA
v_gene: TRBV30
abundance: NA
j_gene: TRBJ2-2
CDR3aa: CAWSNGGTNTGELFF
CDR3nt: TGTGCCTGGAGTAACGGTGGGACGAACACCGGGGAGCTGTTTTTT

d_gene: TRBD2
v_gene: TRBV6-5
abundance: NA
j_gene: TRBJ2-1
CDR3aa: CASSYTTSALNEQFF
CDR3nt: TGTGCCAGCAGTTACACCACTAGCGCATTGAATGAGCAGTTCTTC

d_gene: NA
v_gene: TRBV5-1
abundance: NA
j_gene: TRBJ2-7
CDR3aa: CASSRWGEEYEQYF
CDR3nt: TGCGCCAGCAGCCGGTGGGGGGAAGAATACGAGCAGTACTTC

d_gene: TRBD2
v_gene: TRBV11-2
abundance: few
j_gene: TRBJ2-3
CDR3aa: CASSLGRASGFTDTQYF
CDR3nt: TGTGCCAGCAGCTTAGGTAGGGCTAGCGGATTCACAGATACGCAGTATTTT

d_gene: TRBD1
v_gene: TRBV30
abundance: NA
j_gene: TRBJ2-7
CDR3aa: CAWGDRIGEYF
CDR3nt: TGTGCCTGGGGGGACAGGATCGGGGAGTACTTC

d_gene: NA
v_gene: TRBV30
abundance: NA
j_gene: TRBJ2-7
CDR3aa: CAWSSETGAKGEQYF
CDR3nt: TGTGCCTGGAGTTCGGAGACAGGAGCCAAGGGGGAGCAGTACTTC

d_gene: TRBD1
v_gene: TRBV19
abundance: NA
j_gene: TRBJ2-7
CDR3aa: CASSLRDRAAYEQYF
CDR3nt: TGTGCCAGTAGTCTCCGGGACAGGGCTGCGTACGAGCAGTACTTC

d_gene: NA
v_gene: TRBV7-8
abundance: NA
j_gene: TRBJ2-3
CDR3aa: CASSGGGGADTQYF
CDR3nt: TGTGCCAGCAGCGGGGGCGGAGGGGCAGATACGCAGTATTTT

d_gene: TRBD2
v_gene: TRBV11-2
abundance: NA
j_gene: TRBJ2-3
CDR3aa: CASSYSGRQDTQYF
CDR3nt: TGTGCCAGCAGCTATAGCGGGAGGCAAGATACGCAGTATTTT

d_gene: NA
v_gene: TRBV10-3
abundance: NA
j_gene: TRBJ2-1
CDR3aa: CAISDLAAYYNEQFF
CDR3nt: TGTGCCATCAGTGACCTAGCTGCCTACTACAATGAGCAGTTCTTC

d_gene: NA
v_gene: TRBV7-3
abundance: few
j_gene: TRBJ2-1
CDR3aa: CASSSQGGPYNEQFF
CDR3nt: TGTGCCAGCAGCTCCCAAGGAGGGCCCTACAATGAGCAGTTCTTC

d_gene: NA
v_gene: TRBV5-6
abundance: few
j_gene: TRBJ2-7
CDR3aa: CASSFPGSYYEQYF
CDR3nt: TGTGCCAGCAGCTTCCCAGGATCCTACTACGAGCAGTACTTC

d_gene: TRBD2
v_gene: TRBV6-6
abundance: NA
j_gene: TRBJ2-1
CDR3aa: CASSAGGLARNEQFF
CDR3nt: TGTGCCAGCAGTGCCGGGGGACTAGCGAGGAATGAGCAGTTCTTC

d_gene: NA
v_gene: TRBV9
abundance: once
j_gene: TRBJ1-2
CDR3aa: CASRGPSPRYTF
CDR3nt: TGTGCCAGCAGAGGACCTTCGCCGCGCTACACCTTC

d_gene: NA
v_gene: TRBV7-9
abundance: NA
j_gene: TRBJ2-1
CDR3aa: CASSLGGLNRNEQFF
CDR3nt: TGTGCCAGCAGCTTAGGTGGGTTAAACCGCAATGAGCAGTTCTTC

d_gene: NA
v_gene: TRBV6-4
abundance: NA
j_gene: TRBJ2-3
CDR3aa: CASSGSERATDTQYF
CDR3nt: TGTGCCAGCAGTGGCTCTGAGAGGGCCACAGATACGCAGTATTTT

d_gene: NA
v_gene: TRBV6-1
abundance: NA
j_gene: TRBJ2-7
CDR3aa: CASTKMGRNYEQYF
CDR3nt: TGTGCCAGCACGAAAATGGGCAGGAACTACGAGCAGTACTTC

d_gene: NA
v_gene: TRBV28
abundance: NA
j_gene: TRBJ2-2
CDR3aa: CASSLSRPRGGELFF
CDR3nt: TGTGCCAGCAGTTTATCGAGACCCAGGGGCGGGGAGCTGTTTTTT

d_gene: NA
v_gene: TRBV11-2
abundance: NA
j_gene: TRBJ1-2
CDR3aa: CASSSFPRRSYGYTF
CDR3nt: TGTGCCAGCAGCAGCTTCCCAAGAAGATCCTATGGCTACACCTTC

d_gene: TRBD2
v_gene: TRBV6-5
abundance: few
j_gene: TRBJ2-3
CDR3aa: CASSVSSGSTDTQYF
CDR3nt: TGTGCCAGCAGTGTGTCTAGCGGGAGCACAGATACGCAGTATTTT